The present T cell receptor beta chain was sequenced within a study of control samples from healthy donors and cancer patients. Here immunoSEQ multiplex PCR was the method, and the copy in TCRdb shows in-frame clones only, minus some. The repertoire holds 150,000 to 170,000 clones, with approximately 94% as singletons. V was trimmed by 5 bases and J by 0 bases, leaving 11 bases between them. The germline V gene has CDR1 MNHEY and CDR2 SVGAGI. The CDR3 covers 15 residues. The V gene is TRBV6-5, the J gene TRBJ1-5, with D uncertain. Sequencing used blood. This TCR was sampled from a middle-aged man in good health. The CDR3 is CASSLTRNSNQPQHF. CDR3 sequence (DNA): TGTGCCAGCAGTCTCACGCGAAATAGCAATCAGCCCCAGCATTTT.